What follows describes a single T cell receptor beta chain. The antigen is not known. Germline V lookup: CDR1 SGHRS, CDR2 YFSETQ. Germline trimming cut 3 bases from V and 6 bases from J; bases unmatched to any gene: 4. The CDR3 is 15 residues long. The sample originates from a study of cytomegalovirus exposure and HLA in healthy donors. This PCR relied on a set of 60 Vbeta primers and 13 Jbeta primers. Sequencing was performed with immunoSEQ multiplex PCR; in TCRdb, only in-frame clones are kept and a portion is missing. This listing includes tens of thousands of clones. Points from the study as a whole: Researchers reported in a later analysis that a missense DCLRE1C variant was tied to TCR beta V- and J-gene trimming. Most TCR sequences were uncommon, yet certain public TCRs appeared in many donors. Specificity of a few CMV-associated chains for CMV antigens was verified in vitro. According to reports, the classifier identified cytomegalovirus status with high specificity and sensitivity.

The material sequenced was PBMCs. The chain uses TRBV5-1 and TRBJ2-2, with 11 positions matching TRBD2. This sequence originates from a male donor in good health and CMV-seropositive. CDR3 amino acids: CASSSLSGRAGELFF. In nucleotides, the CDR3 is TGCGCCAGCAGCTCCCTTAGCGGGAGGGCCGGGGAGCTGTTTTTT.